Each of the 14 T cell receptor beta chains below was sequenced from the same sample in a study of blood T cell repertoires in COVID-19. Sequencing used immunoSEQ multiplex PCR; TCRdb keeps in-frame clones, though not all of them. The table has under 200,000 clones, approximately 83% seen once. The specimen was peripheral blood. The origin of the receptors is a human donor with acute or convalescent COVID-19. The donor label of this sample is uncertain.

V usage is TRBV29-1 and J usage is TRBJ2-3; 7 bases match TRBD2. The CDR3 totals 14 residues. Trimming took 1 base from V and 5 from J; bases not matched to a gene: 6. The V gene's germline CDR1 is SQVTM and CDR2 ANQGSEA. The CDR3 region has the DNA TGCAGCGTTGAAGGACTAGCATCGGTAGATACGCAGTATTTT. Its protein product is CSVEGLASVDTQYF.

The chain joins TRBV5-8 to TRBJ2-2; a possible D gene is TRBD1 (6 bases). Germline CDR1 reads SGHTS; CDR2 reads YDEGEE. The length of the CDR3 is 15 residues. Trimming removed 0 bases at V and 0 bases at J, with 6 bases between. The CDR3 DNA is TGTGCCAGCAGCTTGGACAGGGCGAACACCGGGGAGCTGTTTTTT. It encodes CASSLDRANTGELFF.

The V gene is TRBV7-2, the J gene TRBJ2-3, with a possible D match to TRBD2 (6 bases). This CDR3 is 14 amino acids long. Trimming removed 6 bases from V and 1 base from J, with 11 bases in between. CDR1 SGHTA and CDR2 FQGNSA come from the germline V gene. As DNA, the CDR3 is TGTGCCAGCAGAGCCACGGGGGGCACAGATACGCAGTATTTT. This codes for CASRATGGTDTQYF.

The CDR3, as DNA: TGTGCCAGCAGCTTTCGGGACAGAGGATACTACACCTTC. This encodes CASSFRDRGYYTF. This chain links TRBV5-4 with TRBJ1-2, with 7 bases identical to TRBD1. With V trimmed by 2 bases and J by 10 bases, 8 bases remained unmatched. In germline, CDR1 is SGHNT, CDR2 YYREEE (reference sequence). This CDR3 has 13 amino acids. The variable domain in full, with the rest retrieved from reference TRBV5-4 and TRBJ1-2, is ETGVTQSPTHLIKTRGQQVTLRCSSQSGHNTVSWYQQALGQGPQFIFQYYREEENGRGNFPPRFSGLQFPNYSSELNVNALELDDSALYLCASSFRDRGYYTFGSGTRLTVV.

The chain joins TRBV27 to TRBJ1-5, with D unresolved. The germline V gene encodes CDR1 MNHEY and CDR2 SMNVEV (reference sequence). Trimming removed 6 bases at V and 1 base at J, with 10 bases between. This CDR3 has 14 amino acids. The CDR3 DNA sequence: TGTGCCAGCAGGCGGGAGGGAAGCAATCAGCCCCAGCATTTT. Amino acids: CASRREGSNQPQHF.

This clone was observed a single time. The chain employs TRBV28 and TRBJ2-1; the match to TRBD2 covers 8 bases. The V segment lost 6 bases and the J segment 7 bases; nucleotides outside the gene matches: 8. Per germline, CDR1 MDHEN and CDR2 SYDVKM. This CDR3 has 14 residues. CDR3 sequence: CASRSSGSRNEQFF. The DNA of the CDR3 is TGTGCCAGCAGGTCCAGCGGGAGTCGGAATGAGCAGTTCTTC.

This chain uses TRBV6-1 with TRBJ1-1; D may be TRBD1 (6 bases). V was trimmed by 6 bases and J by 8 bases, leaving 22 bases between them. Germline CDR1 MNHNS, CDR2 SASEGT. The CDR3 sequence is 15 residues long. The CDR3: CASREGGAGLREAFF. CDR3 DNA: TGTGCCAGCAGAGAGGGGGGGGCAGGGCTCCGGGAAGCTTTCTTT.

The genes are TRBV21-1 and TRBJ2-1; the DNA was not compared with TRBD1, the D call given in the table. TRBV21-1 has pseudogene status. There are 17 residues in the CDR3. CDR3 DNA: TGTGCCAGCAGCAAAAACGGCAGGGGGAACCCTTACGGTGAGCAGTTCTTC. This codes for CASSKNGRGNPYGEQFF.

The V and J genes are TRBV13 and TRBJ2-1, with 8 bases matching TRBD1. In germline, CDR1 is PRHDT, CDR2 FYEKMQ (reference sequence). The V and J ends lost 3 bases and 2 bases, in that order; junction bases with no gene match: 3. CDR3 length equals 15 residues. The CDR3, as DNA: TGTGCCAGCAGCTTGGACAGGGTAACCTACAATGAGCAGTTCTTC. Amino acids: CASSLDRVTYNEQFF. Based on the CDR3 plus reference TRBV13 and TRBJ2-1, the full variable domain is AAGVIQSPRHLIKEKRETATLKCYPIPRHDTVYWYQQGPGQDPQFLISFYEKMQSDKGSIPDRFSAQQFSDYHSELNMSSLELGDSALYFCASSLDRVTYNEQFFGPGTRLTVL.

The gene calls are TRBV5-4 and TRBJ2-1, with 16 bases matching TRBD2. CDR3 length: 16 amino acids. Germline V gene lookup returns CDR1 SGHNT and CDR2 YYREEE (reference sequence). J lost 9 bases, V lost 3 bases, and 6 bases had no gene match. CDR3 amino acids: CASSSGTSGGAAEQFF. CDR3 nucleotide sequence: TGTGCCAGCAGCTCAGGGACTAGCGGGGGGGCGGCTGAGCAGTTCTTC.

J is TRBJ2-2 and V is TRBV19; D remains unclear. The V end lost 5 bases, the J end lost 5 bases, and 12 bases lay between the germline ends. The CDR3 totals 14 residues. Per germline, CDR1 LNHDA and CDR2 SQIVND (reference sequence). CDR3 loop: CASSVQIKTGELFF. CDR3 sequence (DNA): TGTGCCAGTAGTGTTCAGATTAAAACCGGGGAGCTGTTTTTT.

The chain links TRBV7-2 to TRBJ2-3; a weak D match, TRBD2 (6 bases). Deletions cut 4 bases from V and 0 bases from J, with 14 bases between. This CDR3 contains 16 residues. Germline V gene sequence: CDR1 SGHTA, CDR2 FQGNSA. The CDR3 reads CASSSVGSGSTDTQYF. As DNA, the CDR3 is TGTGCCAGCAGCTCAGTAGGAAGCGGGAGCACAGATACGCAGTATTTT.

This clone was found a few times. The J gene is TRBJ1-1, the V gene TRBV10-3; D might be TRBD1 (6 bases). The CDR3 consists of 13 residues. Per the germline V gene, CDR1 is ENHRY and CDR2 is SYGVKD. Trimming removed 5 bases at V and 0 bases at J, with 7 bases between. CDR3: CAISTGMNTEAFF. The CDR3 DNA is TGTGCCATCAGTACAGGGATGAACACTGAAGCTTTCTTT.

The chain is built from TRBV27 and TRBJ2-1, with 9 bases that match TRBD1. J was trimmed by 15 bases and V by 5 bases; bases with no gene match: 11. The CDR3 consists of 13 residues. From germline, CDR1 is MNHEY and CDR2 SMNVEV (reference sequence). The CDR3 loop reads CASSTTGQGMRFF. CDR3 coding DNA: TGTGCCAGCAGTACCACGGGACAGGGAATGCGGTTCTTC.